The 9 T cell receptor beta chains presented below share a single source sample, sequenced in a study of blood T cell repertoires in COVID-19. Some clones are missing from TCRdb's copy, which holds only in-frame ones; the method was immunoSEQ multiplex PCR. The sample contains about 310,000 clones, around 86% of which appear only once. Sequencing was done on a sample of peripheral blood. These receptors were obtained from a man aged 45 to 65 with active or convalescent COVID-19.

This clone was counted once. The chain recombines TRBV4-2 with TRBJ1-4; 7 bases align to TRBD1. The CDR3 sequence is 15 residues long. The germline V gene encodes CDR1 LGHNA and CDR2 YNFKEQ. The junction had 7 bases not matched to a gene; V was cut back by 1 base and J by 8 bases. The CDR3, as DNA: TGTGCCAGCAGCCAAGGTGGACAGGTGGGAGAAAAACTGTTTTTT. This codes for CASSQGGQVGEKLFF.

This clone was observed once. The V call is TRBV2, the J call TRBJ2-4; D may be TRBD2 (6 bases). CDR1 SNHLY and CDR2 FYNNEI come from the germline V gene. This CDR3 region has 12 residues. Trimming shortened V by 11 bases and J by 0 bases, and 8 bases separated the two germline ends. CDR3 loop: CAGGTAKNIQYF. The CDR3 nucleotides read TGTGCCGGAGGGACAGCCAAAAACATTCAGTACTTC.

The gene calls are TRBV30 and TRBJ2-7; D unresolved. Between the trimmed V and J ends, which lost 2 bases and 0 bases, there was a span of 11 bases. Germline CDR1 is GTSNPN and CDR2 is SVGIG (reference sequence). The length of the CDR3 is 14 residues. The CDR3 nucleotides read TGTGCCTGGAGTATAAGACCGGGCTCCTACGAGCAGTACTTC. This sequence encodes CAWSIRPGSYEQYF.

This CDR3 reads CASSLYQSQGETQYF. The CDR3 coding sequence is TGTGCCAGCAGCTTATATCAGTCTCAGGGGGAGACCCAGTACTTC. The V call is TRBV11-2, the J call TRBJ2-5, with D maybe TRBD1 (6 bases). Germline CDR1 and CDR2: SGHAT and FQNNGV. The CDR3 extends over 15 amino acids. Trimming stripped 2 bases from V and 5 bases from J, with 15 bases between.

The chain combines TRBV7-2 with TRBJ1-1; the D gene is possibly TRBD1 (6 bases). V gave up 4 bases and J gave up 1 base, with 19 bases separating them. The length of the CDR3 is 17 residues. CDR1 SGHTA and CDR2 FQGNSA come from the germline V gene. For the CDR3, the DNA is TGTGCCAGCAGCTCCCCTTACTCCCCCAGGGGGAACACTGAAGCTTTCTTT. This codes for CASSSPYSPRGNTEAFF.

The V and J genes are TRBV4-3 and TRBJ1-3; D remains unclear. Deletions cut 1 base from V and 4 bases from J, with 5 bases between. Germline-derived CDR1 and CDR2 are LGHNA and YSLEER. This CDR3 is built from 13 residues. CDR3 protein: CASSQAEGNTIYF. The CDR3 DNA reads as TGCGCCAGCAGCCAAGCGGAGGGAAACACCATATATTTT.

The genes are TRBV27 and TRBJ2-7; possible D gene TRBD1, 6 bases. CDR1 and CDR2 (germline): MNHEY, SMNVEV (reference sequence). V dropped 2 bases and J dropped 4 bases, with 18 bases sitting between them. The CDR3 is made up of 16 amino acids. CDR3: CASSLAGAQGLYEQYF. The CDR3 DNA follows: TGTGCCAGCAGTTTAGCAGGGGCCCAGGGGCTTTACGAGCAGTACTTC.

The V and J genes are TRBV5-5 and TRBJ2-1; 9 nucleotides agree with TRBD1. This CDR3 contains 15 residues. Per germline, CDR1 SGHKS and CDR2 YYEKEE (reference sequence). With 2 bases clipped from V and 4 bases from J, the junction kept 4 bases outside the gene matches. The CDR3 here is CASSFWDRAYNEQFF. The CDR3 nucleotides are TGTGCCAGCAGCTTTTGGGACAGGGCTTACAATGAGCAGTTCTTC.

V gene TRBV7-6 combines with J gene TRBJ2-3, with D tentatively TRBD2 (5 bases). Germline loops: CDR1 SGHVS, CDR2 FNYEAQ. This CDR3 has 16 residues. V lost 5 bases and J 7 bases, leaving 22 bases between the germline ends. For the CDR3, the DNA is TGTGCCAGCAGCCAGCGTACTAGTTCTCGAACTTATACGCAGTATTTT. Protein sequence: CASSQRTSSRTYTQYF. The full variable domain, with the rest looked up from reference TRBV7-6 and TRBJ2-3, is GAGVSQSPRYKVTKRGQDVALRCDPISGHVSLYWYRQALGQGPEFLTYFNYEAQQDKSGLPNDRFSAERPEGSISTLTIQRTEQRDSAMYRCASSQRTSSRTYTQYFGPGTRLTVL.